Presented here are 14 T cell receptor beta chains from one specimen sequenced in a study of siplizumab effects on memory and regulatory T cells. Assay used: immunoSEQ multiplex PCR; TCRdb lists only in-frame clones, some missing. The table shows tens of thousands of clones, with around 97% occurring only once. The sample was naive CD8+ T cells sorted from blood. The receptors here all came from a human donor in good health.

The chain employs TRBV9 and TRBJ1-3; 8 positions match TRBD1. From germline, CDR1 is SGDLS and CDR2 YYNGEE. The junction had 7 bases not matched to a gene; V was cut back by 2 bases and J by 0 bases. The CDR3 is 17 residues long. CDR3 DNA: TGTGCCAGCAGCGTTACCGGGACAGGAGGCTCTGGAAACACCATATATTTT. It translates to CASSVTGTGGSGNTIYF.

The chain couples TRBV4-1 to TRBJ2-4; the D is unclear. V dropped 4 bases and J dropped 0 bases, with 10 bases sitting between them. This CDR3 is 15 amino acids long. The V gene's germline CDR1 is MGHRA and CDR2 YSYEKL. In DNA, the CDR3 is TGCGCCAGCAGCCCTCAGGCGCTAGCCAAAAACATTCAGTACTTC. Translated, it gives CASSPQALAKNIQYF.

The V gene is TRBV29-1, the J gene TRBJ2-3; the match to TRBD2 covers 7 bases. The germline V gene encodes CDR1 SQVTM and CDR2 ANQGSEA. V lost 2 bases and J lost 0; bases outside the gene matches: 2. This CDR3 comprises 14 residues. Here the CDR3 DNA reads TGCAGCGTTGAACCGACTAGCAGCACAGATACGCAGTATTTT. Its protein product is CSVEPTSSTDTQYF.

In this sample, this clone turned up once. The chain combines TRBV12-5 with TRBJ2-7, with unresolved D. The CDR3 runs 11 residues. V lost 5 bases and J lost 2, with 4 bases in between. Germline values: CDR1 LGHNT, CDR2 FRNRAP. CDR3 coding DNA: TGTGCTAGTGGTGACACCTACGAGCAGTACTTC. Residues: CASGDTYEQYF.

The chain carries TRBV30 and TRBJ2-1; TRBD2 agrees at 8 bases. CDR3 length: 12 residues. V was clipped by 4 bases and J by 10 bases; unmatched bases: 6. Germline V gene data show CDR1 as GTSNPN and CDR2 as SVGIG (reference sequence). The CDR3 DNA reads TGTGCCTGGACCGGGACTAGTTGGGAGCAGTTCTTC. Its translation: CAWTGTSWEQFF. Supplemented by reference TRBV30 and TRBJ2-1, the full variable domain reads SQTIHQWPATLVQPVGSPLSLECTVEGTSNPNLYWYRQAAGRGLQLLFYSVGIGQISSEVPQNLSASRPQDRQFILSSKKLLLSDSGFYLCAWTGTSWEQFFGPGTRLTVL.

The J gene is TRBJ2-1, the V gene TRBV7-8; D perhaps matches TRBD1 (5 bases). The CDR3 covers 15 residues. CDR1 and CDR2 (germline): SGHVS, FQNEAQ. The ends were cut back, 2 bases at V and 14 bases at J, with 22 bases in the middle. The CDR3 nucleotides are TGTGCCAGCAGCTTATTAATCGACAGTCAGGCCCCAGAGTTCTTC. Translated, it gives CASSLLIDSQAPEFF.

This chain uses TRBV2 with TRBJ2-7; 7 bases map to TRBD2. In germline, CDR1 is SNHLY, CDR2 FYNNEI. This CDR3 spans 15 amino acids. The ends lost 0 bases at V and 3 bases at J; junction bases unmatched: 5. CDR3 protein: CASSEALSGVYEQYF. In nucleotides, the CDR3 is TGTGCCAGCAGTGAAGCGCTGAGCGGGGTCTACGAGCAGTACTTC.

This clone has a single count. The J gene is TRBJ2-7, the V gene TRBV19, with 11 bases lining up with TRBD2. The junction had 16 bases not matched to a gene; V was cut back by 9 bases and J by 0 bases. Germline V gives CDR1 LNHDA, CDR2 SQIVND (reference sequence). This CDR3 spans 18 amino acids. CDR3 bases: TGTGCCAGAACAGGGGCGGGGCCTAGCGGGGGGAGCTCCTACGAGCAGTACTTC. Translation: CARTGAGPSGGSSYEQYF. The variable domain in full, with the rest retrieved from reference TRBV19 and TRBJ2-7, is DGGITQSPKYLFRKEGQNVTLSCEQNLNHDAMYWYRQDPGQGLRLIYYSQIVNDFQKGDIAEGYSVSREKKESFPLTVTSAQKNPTAFYLCARTGAGPSGGSSYEQYFGPGTRLTVT.

Written as DNA, the CDR3 is TGTGCCAGCAGTTACGTGACAGGGGAAGACTATGGCTACACCTTC. Protein product: CASSYVTGEDYGYTF. The J gene is TRBJ1-2, the V gene TRBV6-6; TRBD1 matches 8 bases. Germline V gene sequence: CDR1 MNHNY, CDR2 SVGAGI (reference sequence). The CDR3 totals 15 residues. Trimming took 2 bases from V and 3 from J; bases not matched to a gene: 5.

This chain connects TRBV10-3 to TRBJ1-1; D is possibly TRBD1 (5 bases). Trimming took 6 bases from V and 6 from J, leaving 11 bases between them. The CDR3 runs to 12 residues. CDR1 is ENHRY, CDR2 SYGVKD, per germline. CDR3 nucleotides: TGTGCCATCAGGTCTGGGGGGGCTGAAGCTTTCTTT. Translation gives CAIRSGGAEAFF.

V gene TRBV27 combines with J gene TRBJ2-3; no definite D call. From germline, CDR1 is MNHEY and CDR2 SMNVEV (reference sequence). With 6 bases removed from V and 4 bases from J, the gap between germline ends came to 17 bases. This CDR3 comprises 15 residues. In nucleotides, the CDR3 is TGTGCCAGCAGCAGCCGGTTGGGTGGGGCAGATACGCAGTATTTT. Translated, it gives CASSSRLGGADTQYF.

CDR3 amino acids: CASSLGGSGVTQYF. In nucleotides, the CDR3 is TGTGCCAGCAGTTTAGGGGGGAGTGGGGTGACCCAGTACTTC. The V gene is TRBV27, the J gene TRBJ2-5; D is perhaps TRBD2 (6 bases). Germline V gives CDR1 MNHEY, CDR2 SMNVEV (reference sequence). This CDR3 is 14 amino acids long. Trimming took 2 bases from V and 7 from J, leaving 14 bases between them.

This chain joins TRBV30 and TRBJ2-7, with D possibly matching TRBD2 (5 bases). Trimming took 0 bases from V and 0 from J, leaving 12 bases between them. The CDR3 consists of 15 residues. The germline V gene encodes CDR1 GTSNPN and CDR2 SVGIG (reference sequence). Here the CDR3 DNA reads TGTGCCTGGAGTGTAAAGACCCGGGGCTCCTACGAGCAGTACTTC. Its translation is CAWSVKTRGSYEQYF.

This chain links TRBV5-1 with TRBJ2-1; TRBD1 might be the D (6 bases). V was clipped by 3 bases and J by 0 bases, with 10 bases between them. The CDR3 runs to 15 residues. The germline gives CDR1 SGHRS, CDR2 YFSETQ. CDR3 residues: CASSSGQSSYNEQFF. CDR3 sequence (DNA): TGCGCCAGCAGCTCAGGACAGAGCTCCTACAATGAGCAGTTCTTC.